This T cell receptor beta chain comes out of a study of response to subunit inactivated influenza vaccine. Study-wide findings and caveats: Seasonal influenza vaccination, on each occasion, was suggested by the authors to recruit few new T cells.

On this clonotype itself: Antigen: not known. The junction departs from germline at one end; a sequencing error may be responsible.

This CDR3 is 15 amino acids long. Germline CDR1 SNHLY, CDR2 FYNNEI. From the RT-PCR reads, TCRdb called clonotypes with MiXCR, one entry per CDR3 protein. Counted here are around 530,000 distinct CDR3 sequences, 10% to 15% occurring once; the ten biggest clones make up roughly 10%. The chain employs TRBV2 and TRBJ2-3; D perhaps matches TRBD1 (6 bases). Sequencing was performed on PBMCs from blood, taken on the day of vaccination. The TCR was taken from a man between 45 and 60 years old who received an inactivated influenza vaccine. For the CDR3, the DNA is TGTGCCAGCAGTAACAGGGTAATGAGCACAGATACGCATTATTTT. Protein: CASSNRVMSTDTHYF.